This record concerns one TCR beta chain sequence. Its antigen is currently unknown. This specimen comes from a study of T cell responses to AZD1222 COVID-19 vaccine. Findings of the study overall: Breadth and depth of Spike-specific TCRs rose after two AZD1222 doses.

Germline values: CDR1 LNHDA, CDR2 SQIVND (reference sequence). Trimming removed 5 bases at V and 0 bases at J, with 11 bases between. CDR3 size: 15 residues. Method: immunoSEQ multiplex PCR; TCRdb's copy keeps in-frame clones and lacks some. Of roughly 70,000 clones in the sample, 85% were seen once. The source material was peripheral blood, sampled on day 0 of AZD1222 vaccination. The receptor was isolated from an adult in good health. V usage is TRBV19 and J usage is TRBJ1-3; D is undetermined. CDR3 amino acids: CASSLHGDSGNTIYF. The CDR3 DNA reads TGTGCCAGTAGTCTCCATGGTGACTCTGGAAACACCATATATTTT. Complete variable domain (other parts from reference TRBV19 and TRBJ1-3): DGGITQSPKYLFRKEGQNVTLSCEQNLNHDAMYWYRQDPGQGLRLIYYSQIVNDFQKGDIAEGYSVSREKKESFPLTVTSAQKNPTAFYLCASSLHGDSGNTIYFGEGSWLTVV.